This record covers a single TCR beta chain. It has no known antigen specificity. It has no much larger one-base neighbor in the sample; base qualities were not kept. The immunoSEQ Assay, a bias-controlled multiplex PCR, was used to amplify TCRbeta CDR3 regions from genomic DNA. The authors processed their data as follows. Nucleated cell counts per sample were estimated from amplification of reference gene primers within the assay. To quantify the absolute abundance of each unique TCRbeta CDR3 rearrangement, sequence reads were collapsed and filtered. For each sample, productive Simpson clonality was calculated as the square root of Simpson's diversity index over productive rearrangements. Here the immuneACCESS table is served through TCRdb, limited to in-frame sequences with V and J called. Missing clones are a known gap in these copies; in checked studies unresolved V genes cover under half, and the rest lacks a known reason. V and J calls and clone size are as listed in that table; D and trimming were resolved from the DNA. This sample comprises roughly 120,000 clones, about 80% of them detected only once. 7.5% of the sample is held by the ten biggest clonotypes.

From cysteine to phenylalanine, the CDR3 is 15 amino acids long. Of all the DNA, just the CDR3 is kept, 45 bases in frame from base 1. V trim: 6 bases; J trim: 3 bases; unmatched bases: 6. The germline V gene encodes CDR1 MDHEN and CDR2 SYDVKM. The collaborating institutions used their own protocols to collect whole blood in K2EDTA tubes. Collaborator samples were shipped for TCRbeta analysis as frozen whole blood, isolated PBMCs, or DNA extracted from either sample type. The record originates from a study of blood T cell repertoires in COVID-19 (dated by TCRdb to 2020 to 2021). General notes on the study: Samples covering the acute and convalescent phases of COVID-19 were provided by collaborators in the United States, Italy and Spain. The material from the prospective study consisted of cDNA or gDNA derived from T cells, B-cell-depleted T cells, or PBMCs. The dataset comprised deeply sampled blood TCRbeta repertoires from subjects exposed to, actively infected with, or recovered from COVID-19. A freely available public database, intended as a resource for researchers studying the immune response to SARS-CoV-2, is where the repertoires were released. The samples were drawn from two sources: the first 160 participants of the ongoing ImmuneRACE study, and 1,200 or so subjects contributed by 6 global collaborators. Sample metadata almost always included a de-identified subject ID, COVID-19 status, age in years and sex. Where available, HLA class I and class II types were taken from metadata supplied by the sample provider and were not determined by assay-based typing. Broad study findings and their caveats: Clinical and demographic metadata were provided uncurated, with the amount varying by source and participant.

The sequence was collected from an older man with active or convalescent COVID-19. The chain links TRBV28 with TRBJ1-5, with 9 bases matching TRBD1. Material for sequencing was peripheral blood. Read as DNA, the sequence is TGTGCCAGCAGGGGGGGACAGGGCCTCAATCAGCCCCAGCATTTT. Translated, this is CASRGGQGLNQPQHF. The entire variable domain, with the stretches around the CDR3 drawn from the reference TRBV28 and TRBJ1-5 proteins, is DVKVTQSSRYLVKRTGEKVFLECVQDMDHENMFWYRQDPGLGLRLIYFSYDVKMKEKGDIPEGYSVSREKKERFSLILESASTNQTSMYLCASRGGQGLNQPQHFGDGTRLSIL.